The source of this T cell receptor beta chain is a study of T cells in Graves' hyperthyroidism and ophthalmopathy. TCR beta CDR3 sequences were amplified from RNA transcripts. RT-PCR in the first round (using the HTBI primer set) targeted the TCR CDR3. TCRdb re-called the multiplex PCR reads through MiXCR, storing one row per CDR3 protein. The sample shows approximately 700,000 distinct CDR3 sequences, 45% of them seen only once. Germline CDR1 SGHNT, CDR2 YYREEE (reference sequence). The CDR3 is made up of 15 amino acids. Trimming removed 4 bases from V and 0 bases from J, with 13 bases in between. Sequencing was done on a sample of peripheral blood or thyroid tissue (not recorded which). The source of this sequence is an adult man with Graves' disease, either hyperthyroidism or ophthalmopathy (not recorded which). The genes are TRBV5-4 and TRBJ1-2; D is ambiguous. DNA for the CDR3: TGTGCCAGCAGCGAAAGGACCGATGCTAACTATGGCTACACCTTC. This translates into CASSERTDANYGYTF. The whole variable domain, remainder taken from reference TRBV5-4 and TRBJ1-2, is ETGVTQSPTHLIKTRGQQVTLRCSSQSGHNTVSWYQQALGQGPQFIFQYYREEENGRGNFPPRFSGLQFPNYSSELNVNALELDDSALYLCASSERTDANYGYTFGSGTRLTVV.